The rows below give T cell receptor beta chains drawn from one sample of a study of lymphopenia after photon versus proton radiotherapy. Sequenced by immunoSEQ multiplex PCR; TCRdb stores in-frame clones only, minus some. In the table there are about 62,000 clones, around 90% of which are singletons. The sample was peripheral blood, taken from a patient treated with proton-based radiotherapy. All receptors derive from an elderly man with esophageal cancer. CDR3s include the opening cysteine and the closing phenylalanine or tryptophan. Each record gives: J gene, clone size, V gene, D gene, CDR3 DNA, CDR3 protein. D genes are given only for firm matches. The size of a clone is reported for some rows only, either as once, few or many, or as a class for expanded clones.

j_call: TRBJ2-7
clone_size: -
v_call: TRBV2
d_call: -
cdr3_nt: TGTGCCAGCAGTAAAGAGGCTTACGAGCAGTACTTC
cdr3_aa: CASSKEAYEQYF

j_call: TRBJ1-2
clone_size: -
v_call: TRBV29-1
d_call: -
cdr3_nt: TGCAGCGTTTTCAATACGGTCTATGGCTACACCTTC
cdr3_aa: CSVFNTVYGYTF

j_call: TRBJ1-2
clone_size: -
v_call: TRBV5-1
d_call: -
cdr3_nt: TGCGCCAGCAGCGCCGGACAGACCTATGGCTACACCTTC
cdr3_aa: CASSAGQTYGYTF

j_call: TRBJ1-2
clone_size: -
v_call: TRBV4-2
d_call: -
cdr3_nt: TGTGCCAGCAGCCAGCAAGGGGCGAGGGGCTACACCTTC
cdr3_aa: CASSQQGARGYTF

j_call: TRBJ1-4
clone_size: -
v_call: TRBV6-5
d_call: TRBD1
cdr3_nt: TGTGCCAGCAGTTACGGCTCCGGGACAGGGAATGAAAAACTGTTTTTT
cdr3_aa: CASSYGSGTGNEKLFF

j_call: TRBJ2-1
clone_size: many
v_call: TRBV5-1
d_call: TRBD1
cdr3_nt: TGCGCCAGCAGCGTCGGACAGGGGGGCTACAATGAGCAGTTCTTC
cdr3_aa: CASSVGQGGYNEQFF

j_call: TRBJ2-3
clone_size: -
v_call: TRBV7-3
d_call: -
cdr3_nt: TGTGCCAGCAGCTACGGTCCCCACCTCACAGATACGCAGTATTTT
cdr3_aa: CASSYGPHLTDTQYF

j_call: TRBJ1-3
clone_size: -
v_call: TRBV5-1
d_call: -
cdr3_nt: TGCGCCAGCAGCTTGGAGGGTTCTGGAAACACCATATATTTT
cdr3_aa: CASSLEGSGNTIYF

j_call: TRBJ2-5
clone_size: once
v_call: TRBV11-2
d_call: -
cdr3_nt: TGTGCCAGCAGCTTAGGCGGGACCCAAGAGACCCAGTACTTC
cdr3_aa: CASSLGGTQETQYF

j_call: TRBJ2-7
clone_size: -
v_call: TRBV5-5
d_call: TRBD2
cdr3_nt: TGTGCCAGCAGCTTGAGGCTAGCGGGCGTCTCCTACGAGCAGTACTTC
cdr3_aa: CASSLRLAGVSYEQYF

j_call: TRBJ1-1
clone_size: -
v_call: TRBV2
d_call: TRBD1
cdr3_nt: TGTGCCAGCAGTCTCCGGACAGGGGGACTGAAGCCTTTT
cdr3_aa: CASSLRTGGLKPF

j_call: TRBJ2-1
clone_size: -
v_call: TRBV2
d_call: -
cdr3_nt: TGTGCCAGCAGTCCCTCCACCCGGGGGTGGTTCTTC
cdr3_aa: CASSPSTRGWFF

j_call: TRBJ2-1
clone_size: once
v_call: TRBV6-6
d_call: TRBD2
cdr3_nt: TGTGCCAGCAGTTTAACGACTAGCTGGCATGAGCAGTTCTTC
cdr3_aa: CASSLTTSWHEQFF

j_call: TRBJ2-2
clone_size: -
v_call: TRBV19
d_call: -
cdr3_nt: TGTGCCAGTAGTATAGCATTGACCGGGGAGCTGTTTTTT
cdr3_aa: CASSIALTGELFF

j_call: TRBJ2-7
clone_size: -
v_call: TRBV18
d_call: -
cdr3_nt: TGTGCCAGCTCACCACGGGGTAGACTGGGGTTCGGCTACGAGCAGTACTTC
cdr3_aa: CASSPRGRLGFGYEQYF

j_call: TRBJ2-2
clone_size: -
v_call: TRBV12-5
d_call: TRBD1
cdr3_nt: TGTGCTAGTGGTTTGGTATTACGTACGTGGGACAGGGGGACCGGGGAGCTGTTTTTT
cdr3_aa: CASGLVLRTWDRGTGELFF

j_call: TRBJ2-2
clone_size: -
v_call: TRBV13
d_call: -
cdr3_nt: TGTGCCAGCAGCTTCGCCACCCGCAGCGGGGAGCTGTTTTTT
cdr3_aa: CASSFATRSGELFF

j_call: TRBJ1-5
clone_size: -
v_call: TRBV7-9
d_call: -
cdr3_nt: TGTGCCAGCAGCCTCGGGGGGGAAGACAATCAGCCCCAGCATTTT
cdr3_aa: CASSLGGEDNQPQHF

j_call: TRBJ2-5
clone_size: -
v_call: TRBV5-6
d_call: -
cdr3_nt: TGTGCCAGCAGCCGCGCGAGACAGACCCAGTACTTC
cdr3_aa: CASSRARQTQYF

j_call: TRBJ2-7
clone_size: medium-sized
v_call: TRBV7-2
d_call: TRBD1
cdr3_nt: TGTGCCAGCGCGGACAGGGGGCGTATATACGAGCAGTACTTC
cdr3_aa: CASADRGRIYEQYF

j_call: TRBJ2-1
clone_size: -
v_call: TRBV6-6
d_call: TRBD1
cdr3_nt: TGTGCCAGCAGTAAGGACAGGTACAATGAGCAGTTCTTC
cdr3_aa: CASSKDRYNEQFF

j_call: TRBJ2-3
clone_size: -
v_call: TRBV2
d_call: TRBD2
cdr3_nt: TGTGCCAGCAGTGAAGGTCTAGCGGGAGATACGCAGTATTTT
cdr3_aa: CASSEGLAGDTQYF

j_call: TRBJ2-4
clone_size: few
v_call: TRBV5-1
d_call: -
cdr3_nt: TGCGCCAGCAGCTTGATCGCGACTAGATTCCTAGCCAAAAACATTCAGTACTTC
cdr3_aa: CASSLIATRFLAKNIQYF

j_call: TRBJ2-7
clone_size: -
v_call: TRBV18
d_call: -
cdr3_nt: TGTGCCAGCTCACCGGGTTGGGACACTTCCTACGAGCAGTACTTC
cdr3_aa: CASSPGWDTSYEQYF

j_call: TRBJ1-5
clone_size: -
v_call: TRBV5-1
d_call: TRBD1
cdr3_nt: TGCGCCAGCAGCCCGGACAGGGGCAATCAGCCCCAGCATTTT
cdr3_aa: CASSPDRGNQPQHF

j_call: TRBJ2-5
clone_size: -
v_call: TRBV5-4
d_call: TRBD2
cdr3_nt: TGTGCCAGCAGCCAAGGACTAGCGGGAGTGGAGACCCAGTACTTC
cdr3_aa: CASSQGLAGVETQYF

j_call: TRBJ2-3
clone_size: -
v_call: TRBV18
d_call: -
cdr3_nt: TGTGCCAGCTCACCCGGACAGACAGATACGCAGTATTTT
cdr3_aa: CASSPGQTDTQYF

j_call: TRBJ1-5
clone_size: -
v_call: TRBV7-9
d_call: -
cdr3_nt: TGTGCCAGCAGCTTTGCCCGGGGTGTCGGCAATCAGCCCCAGCATTTT
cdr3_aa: CASSFARGVGNQPQHF

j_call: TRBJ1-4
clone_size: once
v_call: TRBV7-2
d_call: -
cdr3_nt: TGTGCCAGCAGCTCGGAAGCACAGGGAACTAATGAAAAACTGTTTTTT
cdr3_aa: CASSSEAQGTNEKLFF

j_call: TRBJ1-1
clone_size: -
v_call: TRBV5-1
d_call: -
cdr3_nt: TGCGCCAGCAGCTTCCTACAGGGAGGTACTGAAGCTTTCTTT
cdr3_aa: CASSFLQGGTEAFF

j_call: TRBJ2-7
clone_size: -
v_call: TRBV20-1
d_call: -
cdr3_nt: TGCAGTGCTAGAGACAGCTACGAGCAGTACTTC
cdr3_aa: CSARDSYEQYF

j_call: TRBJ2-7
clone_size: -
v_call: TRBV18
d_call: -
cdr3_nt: TGTGCCAGCTCGGGGGCCAGCTCCTACGAGCAGTACTTC
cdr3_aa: CASSGASSYEQYF